The rows below give T cell receptor beta chains drawn from one sample of a study of blood T cell repertoires in COVID-19. Method: immunoSEQ multiplex PCR; TCRdb's copy keeps in-frame clones and lacks some. Of about 300,000 clones listed, under 90% are singletons. Sequences were obtained from PBMCs or T cells enriched from blood (not recorded which). The receptors were gathered from a man aged 30 to 45 who had recovered from COVID-19. Both conserved end residues are part of each CDR3. A D gene is named only where the DNA matches it firmly. The size entry is marked missing in some rows and otherwise reads once, few, many or a size class.

clone size: NA
D gene: NA
CDR3 length: 13
J gene: TRBJ2-7
V gene: TRBV23-1
CDR3 protein: CASSQDSTYEQYF
CDR3 DNA: TGCGCCAGCAGTCAAGACAGTACCTACGAGCAGTACTTC

clone size: NA
D gene: NA
CDR3 length: 15
J gene: TRBJ1-1
V gene: TRBV23-1
CDR3 protein: CASSQTGLGGTEAFF
CDR3 DNA: TGCGCCAGCAGTCAAACCGGGCTGGGGGGAACTGAAGCTTTCTTT

clone size: NA
D gene: NA
CDR3 length: 14
J gene: TRBJ1-5
V gene: TRBV2
CDR3 protein: CASNGVGGGQPQHF
CDR3 DNA: TGTGCCAGCAACGGGGTCGGGGGGGGTCAGCCCCAGCATTTT

clone size: NA
D gene: TRBD1
CDR3 length: 16
J gene: TRBJ1-4
V gene: TRBV5-6
CDR3 protein: CASSLEQGISNEKLFF
CDR3 DNA: TGTGCCAGCAGCTTGGAACAGGGGATTTCCAATGAAAAACTGTTTTTT

clone size: NA
D gene: TRBD1
CDR3 length: 15
J gene: TRBJ1-6
V gene: TRBV14
CDR3 protein: CASSQFTGGYSPLHF
CDR3 DNA: TGTGCCAGCAGCCAATTTACAGGGGGTTATTCACCCCTCCACTTT

clone size: NA
D gene: TRBD2
CDR3 length: 19
J gene: TRBJ2-7
V gene: TRBV28
CDR3 protein: CASSSLTSGGGTAAYEQYF
CDR3 DNA: TGTGCCAGCAGTTCCTTGACTAGCGGGGGGGGCACAGCGGCCTACGAGCAGTACTTC

clone size: once
D gene: NA
CDR3 length: 16
J gene: TRBJ2-7
V gene: TRBV16
CDR3 protein: CASSQFGNGQGYEQYF
CDR3 DNA: TGTGCCAGCAGCCAATTCGGTAATGGTCAGGGATACGAGCAGTACTTC

clone size: NA
D gene: NA
CDR3 length: 15
J gene: TRBJ2-5
V gene: TRBV27
CDR3 protein: CASSLAGATKETQYF
CDR3 DNA: TGTGCCAGCAGTTTGGCAGGGGCAACCAAAGAGACCCAGTACTTC

clone size: few
D gene: NA
CDR3 length: 15
J gene: TRBJ1-3
V gene: TRBV5-1
CDR3 protein: CASSRDPSSGNTIYF
CDR3 DNA: TGCGCCAGCTCTCGGGATCCAAGCTCTGGAAACACCATATATTTT

clone size: NA
D gene: TRBD1
CDR3 length: 16
J gene: TRBJ1-6
V gene: TRBV5-1
CDR3 protein: CASSLGGQGVNSPLHF
CDR3 DNA: TGCGCCAGCAGCTTGGGGGGACAGGGGGTGAATTCACCCCTCCACTTT

clone size: once
D gene: TRBD1
CDR3 length: 18
J gene: TRBJ1-1
V gene: TRBV10-3
CDR3 protein: CAISEYRPGQGKRTEAFF
CDR3 DNA: TGTGCCATCAGTGAGTATCGACCGGGACAGGGGAAGCGCACTGAAGCTTTCTTT

clone size: NA
D gene: TRBD1
CDR3 length: 13
J gene: TRBJ2-7
V gene: TRBV30
CDR3 protein: CAWSADRGHEQYF
CDR3 DNA: TGTGCCTGGAGTGCGGACAGGGGCCACGAGCAGTACTTC

clone size: NA
D gene: NA
CDR3 length: 11
J gene: TRBJ1-1
V gene: TRBV29-1
CDR3 protein: CSVARQAEAFF
CDR3 DNA: TGCAGCGTCGCAAGACAGGCTGAAGCTTTCTTT

clone size: NA
D gene: NA
CDR3 length: 14
J gene: TRBJ1-1
V gene: TRBV28
CDR3 protein: CASSLEVLNTEAFF
CDR3 DNA: TGTGCCAGCAGTTTGGAGGTACTTAACACTGAAGCTTTCTTT

clone size: few
D gene: NA
CDR3 length: 16
J gene: TRBJ2-2
V gene: TRBV13
CDR3 protein: CASSLVGRGNTGELFF
CDR3 DNA: TGTGCCAGCAGCTTAGTGGGGCGGGGGAACACCGGGGAGCTGTTTTTT

clone size: NA
D gene: NA
CDR3 length: 14
J gene: TRBJ1-2
V gene: TRBV30
CDR3 protein: CAWSVSDPRYGYTF
CDR3 DNA: TGTGCCTGGAGTGTAAGCGACCCCCGCTATGGCTACACCTTC

clone size: NA
D gene: TRBD1
CDR3 length: 11
J gene: TRBJ1-1
V gene: TRBV20-1
CDR3 protein: CSALQGTEAFF
CDR3 DNA: TGCAGTGCATTACAGGGGACTGAAGCTTTCTTT

clone size: NA
D gene: NA
CDR3 length: 15
J gene: TRBJ1-1
V gene: TRBV27
CDR3 protein: CASSLSRDGNTEAFF
CDR3 DNA: TGTGCCAGCAGTTTATCGCGGGACGGAAACACTGAAGCTTTCTTT

clone size: NA
D gene: TRBD2
CDR3 length: 15
J gene: TRBJ2-1
V gene: TRBV18
CDR3 protein: CASSPPGTSGEGQFF
CDR3 DNA: TGTGCCAGCTCACCACCCGGGACTAGCGGGGAGGGGCAGTTCTTC

clone size: NA
D gene: NA
CDR3 length: 18
J gene: TRBJ2-5
V gene: TRBV5-1
CDR3 protein: CASSLIPQGGQYQETQYF
CDR3 DNA: TGCGCCAGCAGCTTGATCCCCCAGGGGGGTCAGTACCAAGAGACCCAGTACTTC

clone size: NA
D gene: TRBD2
CDR3 length: 15
J gene: TRBJ2-7
V gene: TRBV6-6
CDR3 protein: CASSDGLASSYEQYF
CDR3 DNA: TGTGCCAGCAGCGACGGACTAGCCTCTTCCTACGAGCAGTACTTC

clone size: NA
D gene: NA
CDR3 length: 15
J gene: TRBJ2-3
V gene: TRBV11-1
CDR3 protein: CASSLVPGSTDTQYF
CDR3 DNA: TGTGCCAGCAGCTTAGTACCCGGGAGCACAGATACGCAGTATTTT

clone size: NA
D gene: NA
CDR3 length: 10
J gene: TRBJ1-2
V gene: TRBV6-4
CDR3 protein: CASIGSGYTF
CDR3 DNA: TGTGCCAGCATCGGTAGCGGCTACACCTTC

clone size: NA
D gene: TRBD2
CDR3 length: 14
J gene: TRBJ2-3
V gene: TRBV19
CDR3 protein: CASSGGGWTDTQYF
CDR3 DNA: TGTGCCAGTAGTGGCGGGGGATGGACAGATACGCAGTATTTT

clone size: NA
D gene: NA
CDR3 length: 16
J gene: TRBJ1-1
V gene: TRBV18
CDR3 protein: CASSPERPGYRTEAFF
CDR3 DNA: TGTGCCAGCTCACCGGAGAGACCGGGCTACAGGACTGAAGCTTTCTTT

clone size: NA
D gene: TRBD2
CDR3 length: 14
J gene: TRBJ2-7
V gene: TRBV28
CDR3 protein: CASSLPRTSDEQYF
CDR3 DNA: TGTGCCAGCAGTTTACCCCGGACTAGTGACGAGCAGTACTTC

clone size: few
D gene: NA
CDR3 length: 13
J gene: TRBJ2-2
V gene: TRBV6-4
CDR3 protein: CASSDGHTGELFF
CDR3 DNA: TGTGCCAGCAGTGACGGGCACACCGGGGAGCTGTTTTTT

clone size: NA
D gene: NA
CDR3 length: 15
J gene: TRBJ2-2
V gene: TRBV15
CDR3 protein: CATSRGWGGTGELFF
CDR3 DNA: TGTGCCACCAGCAGAGGATGGGGAGGCACCGGGGAGCTGTTTTTT

clone size: NA
D gene: NA
CDR3 length: 16
J gene: TRBJ2-6
V gene: TRBV15
CDR3 protein: CATSRGQGSGANVLTF
CDR3 DNA: TGTGCCACCAGCAGAGGGCAGGGCTCTGGGGCCAACGTCCTGACTTTC

clone size: few
D gene: NA
CDR3 length: 15
J gene: TRBJ1-6
V gene: TRBV28
CDR3 protein: CASTTGSSYNSPLHF
CDR3 DNA: TGTGCCAGCACTACTGGGAGCTCCTATAATTCACCCCTCCACTTT

clone size: once
D gene: TRBD1
CDR3 length: 16
J gene: TRBJ1-2
V gene: TRBV10-2
CDR3 protein: CATVATGTGNNYGYTF
CDR3 DNA: TGCGCCACTGTTGCGACCGGGACAGGGAATAACTATGGCTACACCTTC

clone size: NA
D gene: NA
CDR3 length: 14
J gene: TRBJ2-7
V gene: TRBV5-8
CDR3 protein: CASSNRDSLQGQYF
CDR3 DNA: TGTGCCAGCAGCAACCGGGACTCCCTTCAGGGGCAGTACTTC

clone size: NA
D gene: TRBD1
CDR3 length: 16
J gene: TRBJ2-1
V gene: TRBV29-1
CDR3 protein: CSVEDQGQGTRNEQFF
CDR3 DNA: TGCAGCGTTGAAGATCAGGGACAGGGGACTCGGAATGAGCAGTTCTTC

clone size: NA
D gene: NA
CDR3 length: 15
J gene: TRBJ1-1
V gene: TRBV5-1
CDR3 protein: CASSLGLHLNTEAFF
CDR3 DNA: TGCGCCAGCAGCTTGGGACTACACTTGAACACTGAAGCTTTCTTT

clone size: NA
D gene: NA
CDR3 length: 12
J gene: TRBJ2-7
V gene: TRBV12-3/TRBV12-4
CDR3 protein: CASSSLSYEQYF
CDR3 DNA: TGTGCCAGCAGTTCCCTCTCCTACGAGCAGTACTTC

clone size: NA
D gene: TRBD2
CDR3 length: 14
J gene: TRBJ2-3
V gene: TRBV5-1
CDR3 protein: CASSAGGRTDTQYF
CDR3 DNA: TGCGCCAGCAGCGCGGGGGGCCGAACAGATACGCAGTATTTT

clone size: NA
D gene: TRBD1
CDR3 length: 14
J gene: TRBJ1-1
V gene: TRBV3-1/TRBV3-2
CDR3 protein: CASSQDILRGRAFF
CDR3 DNA: TGTGCCAGCAGCCAAGATATCCTTAGGGGGCGAGCTTTCTTT

clone size: few
D gene: TRBD1
CDR3 length: 15
J gene: TRBJ1-5
V gene: TRBV19
CDR3 protein: CASTGGGTGRTTQHF
CDR3 DNA: TGTGCCAGTACCGGAGGGGGGACAGGCCGTACGACCCAGCATTTT

clone size: NA
D gene: NA
CDR3 length: 14
J gene: TRBJ1-1
V gene: TRBV5-1
CDR3 protein: CASSLFQGSTEAFF
CDR3 DNA: TGCGCCAGCAGCTTATTCCAGGGATCCACTGAAGCTTTCTTT

clone size: NA
D gene: NA
CDR3 length: 15
J gene: TRBJ1-2
V gene: TRBV5-1
CDR3 protein: CASSLRAGQLYGYTF
CDR3 DNA: TGCGCCAGCAGCTTGAGGGCAGGGCAACTCTATGGCTACACCTTC

clone size: NA
D gene: TRBD2
CDR3 length: 18
J gene: TRBJ2-1
V gene: TRBV5-4
CDR3 protein: CASSSPRGGADRLNEQFF
CDR3 DNA: TGTGCCAGCAGCTCACCCCGCGGGGGGGCGGATCGTCTCAATGAGCAGTTCTTC

clone size: NA
D gene: NA
CDR3 length: 12
J gene: TRBJ2-1
V gene: TRBV18
CDR3 protein: CASSPPVGDQFF
CDR3 DNA: TGTGCCAGCTCACCCCCCGTCGGTGATCAGTTCTTC

clone size: NA
D gene: NA
CDR3 length: 15
J gene: TRBJ2-3
V gene: TRBV4-2
CDR3 protein: CASSQDGRITDTQYF
CDR3 DNA: TGTGCCAGCAGCCAAGATGGGCGAATCACAGATACGCAGTATTTT

clone size: few
D gene: TRBD1
CDR3 length: 14
J gene: TRBJ1-1
V gene: TRBV7-9
CDR3 protein: CASSWGQGATEAFF
CDR3 DNA: TGTGCCAGCAGCTGGGGACAGGGAGCCACTGAAGCTTTCTTT

clone size: once
D gene: TRBD2
CDR3 length: 16
J gene: TRBJ2-3
V gene: TRBV3-1/TRBV3-2
CDR3 protein: CASSLYSGSGADTQYF
CDR3 DNA: TGTGCCAGCAGCCTTTATAGCGGGAGTGGCGCAGATACGCAGTATTTT

clone size: once
D gene: NA
CDR3 length: 15
J gene: TRBJ1-3
V gene: TRBV12-5
CDR3 protein: CASGLSGAPGNTIYF
CDR3 DNA: TGTGCTAGTGGTTTATCAGGGGCGCCCGGAAACACCATATATTTT

clone size: NA
D gene: TRBD1
CDR3 length: 16
J gene: TRBJ2-7
V gene: TRBV5-5
CDR3 protein: CASSVGQGSYSYEQYF
CDR3 DNA: TGTGCCAGCAGCGTGGGACAGGGGTCCTACTCCTACGAGCAGTACTTC

clone size: NA
D gene: TRBD2
CDR3 length: 16
J gene: TRBJ2-5
V gene: TRBV28
CDR3 protein: CASIPERGLRGETQYF
CDR3 DNA: TGTGCCAGCATACCCGAGCGGGGGTTACGAGGGGAGACCCAGTACTTC

clone size: NA
D gene: NA
CDR3 length: 13
J gene: TRBJ1-2
V gene: TRBV10-3
CDR3 protein: CAISETENYGYTF
CDR3 DNA: TGTGCCATCAGCGAGACTGAAAACTATGGCTACACCTTC

clone size: NA
D gene: NA
CDR3 length: 11
J gene: TRBJ2-4
V gene: TRBV2
CDR3 protein: CASETKNIQYF
CDR3 DNA: TGTGCCAGCGAGACCAAAAACATTCAGTACTTC

clone size: NA
D gene: TRBD1
CDR3 length: 16
J gene: TRBJ1-6
V gene: TRBV9
CDR3 protein: CASSVSGTGGHSPLHF
CDR3 DNA: TGTGCCAGCAGCGTTTCTGGGACAGGGGGACATTCACCCCTCCACTTT

clone size: NA
D gene: NA
CDR3 length: 15
J gene: TRBJ1-5
V gene: TRBV10-3
CDR3 protein: CAISESEVFNQPQHF
CDR3 DNA: TGTGCCATCAGTGAGTCAGAGGTGTTCAATCAGCCCCAGCATTTT

clone size: NA
D gene: TRBD2
CDR3 length: 15
J gene: TRBJ2-7
V gene: TRBV30
CDR3 protein: CAWSTPSGGPHEQYF
CDR3 DNA: TGTGCCTGGAGTACGCCTAGCGGGGGGCCCCACGAGCAGTACTTC

clone size: NA
D gene: NA
CDR3 length: 14
J gene: TRBJ2-7
V gene: TRBV15
CDR3 protein: CATSRDTASYEQYF
CDR3 DNA: TGTGCCACCAGCAGAGACACAGCCTCCTACGAGCAGTACTTC

clone size: NA
D gene: NA
CDR3 length: 17
J gene: TRBJ1-5
V gene: TRBV2
CDR3 protein: CASTETGLRGSNQPQHF
CDR3 DNA: TGTGCCAGCACGGAGACAGGTCTCCGAGGGAGCAATCAGCCCCAGCATTTT